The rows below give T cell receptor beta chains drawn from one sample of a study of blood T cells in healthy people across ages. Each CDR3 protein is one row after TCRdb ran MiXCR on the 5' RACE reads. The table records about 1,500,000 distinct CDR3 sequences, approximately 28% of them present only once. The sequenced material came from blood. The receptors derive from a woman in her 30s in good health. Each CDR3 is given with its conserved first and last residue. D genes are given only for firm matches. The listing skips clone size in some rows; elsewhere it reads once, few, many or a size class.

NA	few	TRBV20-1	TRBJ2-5	TGCAGTGGGGGCCACCCGTACCAAGAGACCCAGTACTTC	CSGGHPYQETQYF
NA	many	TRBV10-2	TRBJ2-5	TGCGCCAGCAGTTGGACAGAAAAAGAGACCCAGTACTTC	CASSWTEKETQYF
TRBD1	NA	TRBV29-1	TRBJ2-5	TGCAGCGGAATACAGGGGGCGATTGAGACCCAGTACTTC	CSGIQGAIETQYF
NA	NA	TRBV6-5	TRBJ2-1	TGTGCCAGCAGTTACCTTCGGACGGACGGGACCCAGTTCTTC	CASSYLRTDGTQFF
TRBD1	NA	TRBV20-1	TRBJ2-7	TGCAGTGCTAGAGAGTGGGACAGGGGGATCAATGAGCAGTACTTC	CSAREWDRGINEQYF
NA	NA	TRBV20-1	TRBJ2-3	TGCAGTGCTAGAGATCCCAACCGACGGGGTAGCACAGATACGCAGTATTTT	CSARDPNRRGSTDTQYF
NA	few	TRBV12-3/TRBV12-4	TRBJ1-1	TGTGCCAGCAGCCCAACGGGAATGCGAGCTTTCTTT	CASSPTGMRAFF
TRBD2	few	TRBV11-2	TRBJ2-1	TGTGCCGGCAGCTTGGCAGGGACTAGCGGAGCGGGTGAGCAGTTCTTC	CAGSLAGTSGAGEQFF
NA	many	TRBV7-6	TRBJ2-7	TGTGCCAGCAGCTTAAACACGGGCGGGACCTCCTACGAGCAGTACTTC	CASSLNTGGTSYEQYF
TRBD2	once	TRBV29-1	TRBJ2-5	TGCAGCGTGCGGACTAGCGACGTGACCCAGTACTTC	CSVRTSDVTQYF
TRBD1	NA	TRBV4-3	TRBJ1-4	TGCGCCAGCAGCCGAGGACAGGGGTACGAAAAACTGTTTTTT	CASSRGQGYEKLFF
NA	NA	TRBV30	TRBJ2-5	TGTGCCTGGAGGCGACAGGAGGGGCCGCAGGAGCAGTACTTC	CAWRRQEGPQEQYF